This TCR beta chain was sequenced during a study of cytomegalovirus exposure and HLA in healthy donors. Across the study: Earlier findings included roughly 100 million unique TCR beta sequences obtained from 170 million or so T cells.

Researchers ran the PCR with 60 Vbeta and 13 Jbeta primers. Sequencing was performed with immunoSEQ multiplex PCR; in TCRdb, only in-frame clones are kept and a portion is missing. The sample lists more than 90,000 clones, around four fifths occurring once. Note on this clone: What it binds is unknown.

In germline, CDR1 is MDHEN, CDR2 SYDVKM. The CDR3 is 16 amino acids. Trimming at V came to 5 bases and at J to 7 bases, leaving 12 bases not matched to a gene. Points from the study as a whole: TCR beta V- and J-gene trimming, according to a later analysis, was linked to a missense DCLRE1C variant.

The material sequenced was PBMCs. The receptor comes from a woman aged 60-75 years in good health and CMV-seronegative. The rearrangement joins TRBV28 to TRBJ1-1, with 11 bases lining up with TRBD1. For the CDR3, the DNA is TGTGCCAGCAGTAAGGGGAGGACAGGGGGCAGGGGTGAAGCTTTCTTT. Translating it yields CASSKGRTGGRGEAFF.